Described below is a single T cell receptor beta chain sequence and its context. Its antigen is unidentified. The sample belongs to a study of T cell responses to AZD1222 COVID-19 vaccine. Study outcomes and limitations: A mostly white British donor set with more females was recruited, and clonal diversity was possibly underestimated. Increases in Spike-specific TCR breadth and depth were seen after two AZD1222 doses. Unmutated variant regions reportedly attract nearly half of all spike-specific TCRs.

Some clones are missing from TCRdb's copy, which holds only in-frame ones; the method was immunoSEQ multiplex PCR. The sample has roughly 150,000 clones, roughly nine tenths seen once. The CDR3 has 17 amino acids. The V end lost 0 bases, the J end lost 0 bases, and 9 bases lay between the germline ends. The germline V gene has CDR1 SGHVS and CDR2 FNYEAQ. This receptor was obtained from an adult who received the AZD1222 COVID-19 vaccine. The chain combines TRBV7-6 with TRBJ2-6; D remains ambiguous. Sample: peripheral blood, taken 28 days after the second AZD1222 dose. In nucleotides, the CDR3 is TGTGCCAGCAGCTTAGCGATGGGTACCTCTGGGGCCAACGTCCTGACTTTC. Translated: CASSLAMGTSGANVLTF.